The source of this T cell receptor beta chain is a study of metastatic and nonmetastatic thyroid tumors. Study summary: Repertoire data that came from the blood and tumor or nodule tissue of malignant and benign thyroid patients were compared.

This clone was observed many times. No antigen is known for it. Whole-study results and caveats: Malignant thyroid tumors reportedly had TCR beta diversity that was significantly higher than in benign nodules, in blood and tumor.

V lost 3 bases, J lost 2 bases, and 5 bases lay in between. The CDR3 extends over 13 amino acids. Germline V gene lookup returns CDR1 MNHNS and CDR2 SASEGT. Authors' analysis steps: Variation in CDR3 across clinicopathological groups served as the basis for constructing a distant-metastasis classifier in papillary thyroid cancer. TCRdb ran MiXCR on the PCR reads. The V and J calls were not made by the authors but by TCRdb's processing. This sample has about 93,000 clones, with about 9.1% found just once. Patients were all untreated before their thyroid surgery. This sequence was found in a female donor with papillary thyroid cancer or a benign thyroid nodule (not recorded which). Some clones in this sample may be carry-over from other donors' samples. Sequencing was done on a sample of blood. This chain joins TRBV6-1 and TRBJ1-3; D is unclear. The CDR3 is CASSDRAGNTIYF. The CDR3 region has the DNA TGTGCCAGCAGTGATCGAGCTGGAAACACCATATATTTT.